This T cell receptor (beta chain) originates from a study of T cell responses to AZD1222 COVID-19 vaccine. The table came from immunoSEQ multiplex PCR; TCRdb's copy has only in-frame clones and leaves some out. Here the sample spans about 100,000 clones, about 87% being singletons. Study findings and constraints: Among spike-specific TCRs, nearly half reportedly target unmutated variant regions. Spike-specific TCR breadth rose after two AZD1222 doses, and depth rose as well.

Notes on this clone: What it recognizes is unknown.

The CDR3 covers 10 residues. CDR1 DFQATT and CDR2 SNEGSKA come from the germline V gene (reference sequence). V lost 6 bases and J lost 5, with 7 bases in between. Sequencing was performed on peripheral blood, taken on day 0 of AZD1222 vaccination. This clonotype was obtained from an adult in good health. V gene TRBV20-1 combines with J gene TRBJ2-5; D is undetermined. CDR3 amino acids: CSAEEETQYF. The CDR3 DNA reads TGCAGTGCCGAGGAGGAGACCCAGTACTTC.